Sequencing of this TCR beta chain was carried out in a study of shared clonotypes between healthy human individuals. General study results and limits: For naive CD4 cells, approximately 5% of clonotypes were shared across a handful of donors.

Comment on this clone: Antigen unknown. Other DNA sequences within the sample encode an identical CDR3.

Data came from immunoSEQ multiplex PCR; TCRdb stores just in-frame clones and leaves some out. Counted here are approximately 2,000,000 clones, 92% occurring once; the ten biggest clones make up about 0.41%. The specimen was naive CD4+ T cells from PBMCs. Subset in this sample: CD45RA+ positively selected. The receptor was derived from a man aged 18 to 29 in good health. Some clones in this sample may be carry-over from other donors' samples.

The CDR3 spells CASSIRGPNYGYTF. The DNA of the CDR3 is TGTGCCAGTAGTATCAGGGGGCCTAACTATGGCTACACCTTC. The genes are TRBV19 and TRBJ1-2; TRBD1 aligns across 8 bases. CDR1 and CDR2 (germline): LNHDA, SQIVND (reference sequence). There are 14 residues in the CDR3. V shed 3 bases, J shed 0 bases, and the junction held 0 bases outside the gene matches.